This T cell receptor (beta chain) comes out of a study of T cell responses to AZD1222 COVID-19 vaccine. General study results and limits: Regions 160-218 and 743-854 dominated among vaccine-associated CD4 TCRs spanning spike. As reported, nearly half of all spike-specific TCRs target variant regions that are unmutated. In a largely white British group with more females than males, clonal diversity was possibly underestimated. Scientists sampled the repertoires only once the peak T cell response had passed.

Libraries were prepared by immunoSEQ multiplex PCR; TCRdb keeps only in-frame clonotypes and omits some of them. The profile shows roughly 110,000 clones, approximately 92% of them singletons. A word on this clone: Its antigen is unidentified.

This CDR3 is built from 17 residues. Per the germline V gene, CDR1 is SGDLS and CDR2 is YYNGEE. V lost 2 bases and J lost 3; bases outside the gene matches: 5. The chain employs TRBV9 and TRBJ1-4, with 12 bases that match TRBD1. Sample: peripheral blood, taken 28 days after the second AZD1222 dose. The receptor was derived from an adult who received the AZD1222 COVID-19 vaccine. The CDR3 nucleotides are TGTGCCAGCAGCGTGGGACAGGGGGCGCCGGCTAATGAAAAACTGTTTTTT. Translating gives CASSVGQGAPANEKLFF.